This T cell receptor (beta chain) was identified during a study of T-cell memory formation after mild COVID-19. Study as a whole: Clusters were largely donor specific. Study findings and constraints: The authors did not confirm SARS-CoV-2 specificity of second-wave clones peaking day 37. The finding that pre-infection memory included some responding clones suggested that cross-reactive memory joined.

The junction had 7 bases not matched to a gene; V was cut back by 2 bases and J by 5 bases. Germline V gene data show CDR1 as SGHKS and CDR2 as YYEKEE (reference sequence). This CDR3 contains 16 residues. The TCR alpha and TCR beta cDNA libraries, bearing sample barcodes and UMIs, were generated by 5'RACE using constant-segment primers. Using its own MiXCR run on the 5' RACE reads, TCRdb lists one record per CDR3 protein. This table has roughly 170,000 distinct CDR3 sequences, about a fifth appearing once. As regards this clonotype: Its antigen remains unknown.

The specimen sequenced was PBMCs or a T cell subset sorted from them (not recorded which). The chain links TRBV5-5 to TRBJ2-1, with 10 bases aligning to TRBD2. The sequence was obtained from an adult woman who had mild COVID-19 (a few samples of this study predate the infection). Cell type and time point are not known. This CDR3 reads CASSLSSGSLDNEQFF. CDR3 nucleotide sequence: TGTGCCAGCAGCTTATCTAGCGGGAGCTTAGACAATGAGCAGTTCTTC.